A single sample gave rise to the 17 T cell receptor beta chains below, sequenced in a study of PD-1 blockade in classical Hodgkin lymphoma. Each and every patient relapsed after autologous stem cell transplantation, and patients got differing brentuximab vedotin exposure. The assay was immunoSEQ multiplex PCR, and TCRdb's table has in-frame clones only and misses some. Here the sample spans about 98,000 clones, 92% being singletons. This material consisted of peripheral blood mononuclear cells (PBMCs), taken at baseline. Receptor source: a human donor with classical Hodgkin lymphoma.

This chain uses TRBV27 with TRBJ2-7, with 9 positions matching TRBD1. V shed 2 bases, J shed 3 bases, and the junction held 8 bases outside the gene matches. Germline V gives CDR1 MNHEY, CDR2 SMNVEV (reference sequence). This CDR3 spans 16 amino acids. CDR3 loop: CASSLITGTGIYEQYF. The CDR3 DNA sequence: TGTGCCAGCAGTTTAATTACGGGGACAGGGATCTACGAGCAGTACTTC.

The V call is TRBV28, the J call TRBJ2-1, with 9 bases identical to TRBD1. The CDR3 extends over 16 amino acids. Germline CDR1 is MDHEN and CDR2 is SYDVKM. The junction had 6 bases not matched to a gene; V was cut back by 3 bases and J by 3 bases. In nucleotides, the CDR3 is TGTGCCAGCAGTTTGGGGCCGGGACAGGGCTACAATGAGCAGTTCTTC. It yields the protein CASSLGPGQGYNEQFF.

CDR3 bases: TGTGCCAGCAGAGCGGGGGGTTCACTAAACATTCAGTACTTC. This gives the protein CASRAGGSLNIQYF. The chain combines TRBV6-1 with TRBJ2-4; 9 bases align to TRBD2. Germline V gene lookup returns CDR1 MNHNS and CDR2 SASEGT. The V segment lost 6 bases and the J segment 6 bases; nucleotides outside the gene matches: 6. The length of the CDR3 is 14 residues.

The CDR3 loop reads CASSLGGSWTSGANVLTF. For the CDR3, the DNA is TGTGCCAGCAGCTTAGGGGGGTCGTGGACTTCTGGGGCCAACGTCCTGACTTTC. The chain combines TRBV7-6 with TRBJ2-6, with D tentatively TRBD1 or TRBD2 (5 bases each). Germline V gene sequence: CDR1 SGHVS, CDR2 FNYEAQ. This CDR3 is 18 amino acids long. Deletions cut 1 base from V and 1 base from J, with 14 bases between. The full variable domain, in which reference TRBV7-6 and TRBJ2-6 provide the parts outside the CDR3, is GAGVSQSPRYKVTKRGQDVALRCDPISGHVSLYWYRQALGQGPEFLTYFNYEAQQDKSGLPNDRFSAERPEGSISTLTIQRTEQRDSAMYRCASSLGGSWTSGANVLTFGAGSRLTVL.

V usage is TRBV27 and J usage is TRBJ2-5, with D perhaps matching TRBD2 (5 bases). The CDR3 is 15 residues long. With 5 bases removed from V and 5 bases from J, the gap between germline ends came to 18 bases. The germline CDR1 and CDR2 sequences are MNHEY and SMNVEV (reference sequence). The chain's CDR3 is CASSLTRTWRETQYF. CDR3 DNA: TGTGCCAGCAGTCTGACGAGGACCTGGAGGGAGACCCAGTACTTC.

The CDR3 loop is CASSTLAYYEQYF. DNA of the CDR3: TGTGCCTCCTCCACGCTAGCCTATTACGAGCAGTACTTC. The chain recombines TRBV6-5 with TRBJ2-7; possible D gene TRBD2, 5 bases. Germline V lookup: CDR1 MNHEY, CDR2 SVGAGI. The CDR3 contains 13 residues. Trimming removed 11 bases from V and 4 bases from J, with 18 bases in between.

The rearrangement joins TRBV30 to TRBJ2-3, with D perhaps matching TRBD1 or TRBD2 (5 bases each). Germline V gene lookup returns CDR1 GTSNPN and CDR2 SVGIG (reference sequence). Trimming removed 6 bases at V and 3 bases at J, with 16 bases between. This CDR3 spans 14 amino acids. This chain's CDR3 is CACQRGARTDTQYF. The CDR3 DNA follows: TGTGCCTGTCAGAGAGGGGCGAGGACAGATACGCAGTATTTT. Full variable domain (rest looked up from reference TRBV30 and TRBJ2-3): SQTIHQWPATLVQPVGSPLSLECTVEGTSNPNLYWYRQAAGRGLQLLFYSVGIGQISSEVPQNLSASRPQDRQFILSSKKLLLSDSGFYLCACQRGARTDTQYFGPGTRLTVL.

The rearrangement links TRBV5-6 to TRBJ2-1; 11 positions match TRBD2. The CDR3 runs 14 residues. Germline loops: CDR1 SGHDT, CDR2 YYEEEE. V was pared by 2 bases and J by 9 bases, with 4 bases of the junction left unmatched. The CDR3 nucleotides read TGTGCCAGCAGCTTTAGCGGGAGGGCCACTGAGCAGTTCTTC. It is translated as CASSFSGRATEQFF.

V is TRBV30 and J is TRBJ2-2; 8 bases are shared with TRBD2. This CDR3 is 18 amino acids long. V was pared by 1 base and J by 6 bases, with 16 bases of the junction left unmatched. The germline gives CDR1 GTSNPN, CDR2 SVGIG (reference sequence). CDR3 sequence reads: CAWSGRGLGLAYAGELFF. CDR3 coding DNA: TGTGCCTGGAGTGGTCGAGGCCTTGGACTAGCATATGCCGGGGAGCTGTTTTTT.

V and J are TRBV4-2 and TRBJ2-7; D not certain. The CDR3 sequence is 11 residues long. Germline CDR1 and CDR2: LGHNA and YNFKEQ. The germline V and J ends were trimmed by 4 bases and 1 base, with 2 bases remaining between them. CDR3 loop: CASSLSYEQYF. CDR3 in DNA: TGTGCCAGCAGCCTATCCTACGAGCAGTACTTC.

Relative to its sample, this clone is medium-sized. Other DNA sequences within the sample encode an identical CDR3. The rearrangement links TRBV27 to TRBJ2-7; 10 bases match TRBD1. J lost 1 base, V lost 9 bases, and 3 bases had no gene match. Germline V lookup: CDR1 MNHEY, CDR2 SMNVEV (reference sequence). The CDR3 spans 13 residues. CDR3 amino acids: CASKGQGSYEQYF. DNA of the CDR3: TGTGCCAGTAAGGGACAGGGGTCCTACGAGCAGTACTTC.

This clone has just one count. J is TRBJ1-4 and V is TRBV28; D remains ambiguous. This CDR3 has 20 residues. Germline V gene data show CDR1 as MDHEN and CDR2 as SYDVKM. V lost 5 bases to trimming and J lost 3 bases, with 28 bases between them. The CDR3: CASSPRVTRPLRQSNEKLFF. The CDR3 nucleotides read TGTGCCAGCAGTCCGAGGGTCACCCGGCCTCTAAGGCAGTCTAATGAAAAACTGTTTTTT.

This chain uses TRBV9 with TRBJ2-1, with 11 nucleotides matching TRBD2. Germline CDR1 reads SGDLS; CDR2 reads YYNGEE. The CDR3 has 15 residues. V gave up 7 bases and J gave up 6 bases; unmatched junction bases: 9. The CDR3 DNA reads TGTGCCAGCGGCACCGGGACTAGCGGTACCAATGAGCAGTTCTTC. It specifies CASGTGTSGTNEQFF.

This clone was counted only a few times. The chain couples TRBV7-6 to TRBJ2-7; TRBD1 is a possible D gene (5 bases). This CDR3 spans 15 amino acids. Trimming stripped 2 bases from V and 2 bases from J, with 13 bases between. CDR1 SGHVS and CDR2 FNYEAQ come from the germline V gene. Written as DNA, the CDR3 is TGTGCCAGCAGCTTACAGGGTTTCGGCACCTACGAGCAGTACTTC. This translates into CASSLQGFGTYEQYF.

The rearrangement links TRBV6-4 to TRBJ2-1, with a possible D match to TRBD2 (5 bases). V lost 2 bases, J lost 3 bases, and 5 bases lay in between. The CDR3 extends over 13 amino acids. CDR1 and CDR2 from the germline V gene are MRHNA and SNTAGT. Written as DNA, the CDR3 is TGTGCCAGCAGTGACGGGAGCTACAATGAGCAGTTCTTC. The encoded protein is CASSDGSYNEQFF.

The chain employs TRBV5-1 and TRBJ2-7; 9 bases line up with TRBD1. The CDR3 totals 18 residues. Germline V gene sequence: CDR1 SGHRS, CDR2 YFSETQ. V was clipped by 1 base and J by 4 bases; unmatched bases: 15. The CDR3 nucleotides are TGCGCCAGCAGCTTGAATTTCCCCGCCGGGACAGGGCTTTACGAGCAGTACTTC. Protein product: CASSLNFPAGTGLYEQYF. Filled out from reference TRBV5-1 and TRBJ2-7, the complete variable domain reads KAGVTQTPRYLIKTRGQQVTLSCSPISGHRSVSWYQQTPGQGLQFLFEYFSETQRNKGNFPGRFSGRQFSNSRSEMNVSTLELGDSALYLCASSLNFPAGTGLYEQYFGPGTRLTVT.

The rearrangement links TRBV28 to TRBJ1-1; D ambiguous. Germline V gives CDR1 MDHEN, CDR2 SYDVKM. The ends were cut back, 5 bases at V and 7 bases at J, with 11 bases in the middle. This CDR3 comprises 12 residues. The CDR3 DNA reads TGTGCCAGCAGTCCCCCCTTCATTGAAGCTTTCTTT. Protein: CASSPPFIEAFF.